Following are 28 T cell receptor beta chains from one sample sequenced in a study of cytomegalovirus exposure and HLA in healthy donors. The PCR contained 60 Vbeta and 13 Jbeta primers. Sequencing was performed with immunoSEQ multiplex PCR; in TCRdb, only in-frame clones are kept and a portion is missing. The sample carries 130,000 or so clones, around 73% recorded once. The sequencing sample was made of PBMCs. These receptors came from a female donor in good health and CMV-seronegative.

The chain uses TRBV5-1 and TRBJ1-1; D unclear. CDR3 length: 12 amino acids. The germline gives CDR1 SGHRS, CDR2 YFSETQ. V was clipped by 7 bases and J by 4 bases, with 11 bases between them. CDR3 sequence reads: CASSGEFTEAFF. CDR3 DNA sequence: TGCGCCAGCTCCGGGGAGTTCACTGAAGCTTTCTTT.

This chain uses TRBV14 with TRBJ1-6; possibly TRBD1 for D (6 bases). The germline V gene has CDR1 SGHDN and CDR2 FVKESK. The CDR3 runs 14 residues. The V end was cut by 4 bases, the J end by 15 bases, with 19 bases between. This chain's CDR3 is CASSRRGPRERLHF. CDR3 coding DNA: TGTGCCAGCAGCCGCAGGGGACCTCGGGAACGCCTCCACTTT.

The chain uses TRBV28 and TRBJ2-7; the D gene is possibly TRBD1 (6 bases). Germline assignment: CDR1 MDHEN and CDR2 SYDVKM. The germline V and J ends were trimmed by 2 bases and 3 bases, with 8 bases remaining between them. This CDR3 comprises 13 residues. The CDR3 DNA reads TGTGCCAGCAGTTTAATAGGGGGCTACGAGCAGTACTTC. Its protein is CASSLIGGYEQYF. The complete variable domain, with remaining parts taken from reference TRBV28 and TRBJ2-7, reads DVKVTQSSRYLVKRTGEKVFLECVQDMDHENMFWYRQDPGLGLRLIYFSYDVKMKEKGDIPEGYSVSREKKERFSLILESASTNQTSMYLCASSLIGGYEQYFGPGTRLTVT.

The rearrangement links TRBV5-1 to TRBJ2-3; D is perhaps TRBD1 (6 bases). In germline, CDR1 is SGHRS, CDR2 YFSETQ. V was pared by 4 bases and J by 4 bases, with 13 bases between. This CDR3 spans 14 amino acids. CDR3 protein: CASSLGTGSDTQYF. In DNA, the CDR3 is TGCGCCAGCAGCCTTGGAACAGGGTCAGATACGCAGTATTTT.

The chain joins TRBV19 to TRBJ2-5; TRBD2 matches at 11 bases. The V gene's germline CDR1 is LNHDA and CDR2 SQIVND (reference sequence). The V segment lost 3 bases and the J segment 2 bases; nucleotides outside the gene matches: 11. This CDR3 spans 18 amino acids. CDR3 residues: CASSMGLAGGSFQETQYF. As DNA, the CDR3 is TGTGCCAGTAGTATGGGGCTAGCGGGAGGCTCGTTTCAAGAGACCCAGTACTTC. The entire variable domain, with the rest obtained from reference TRBV19 and TRBJ2-5, is as follows: DGGITQSPKYLFRKEGQNVTLSCEQNLNHDAMYWYRQDPGQGLRLIYYSQIVNDFQKGDIAEGYSVSREKKESFPLTVTSAQKNPTAFYLCASSMGLAGGSFQETQYFGPGTRLLVL.

The chain employs TRBV7-8 and TRBJ1-4; no firm D call. V lost 2 bases, J lost 8 bases, and 6 bases lay in between. CDR3 length: 12 residues. The germline V gene encodes CDR1 SGHVS and CDR2 FQNEAQ. The CDR3 reads CASSLRGEKLFF. CDR3 in DNA: TGTGCCAGCAGCTTAAGAGGGGAAAAACTGTTTTTT.

This chain uses TRBV5-1 with TRBJ2-7; 7 bases map to TRBD2. The V gene's germline CDR1 is SGHRS and CDR2 YFSETQ. After removal of 4 bases from V and 0 bases from J, the junction contained 13 bases not matched to a gene. There are 17 residues in the CDR3. The CDR3 sequence is CASSPGGVGLGSYEQYF. Here the CDR3 DNA reads TGCGCCAGCAGCCCGGGGGGAGTGGGCTTGGGCTCCTACGAGCAGTACTTC.

The chain couples TRBV28 to TRBJ1-3; perhaps TRBD1 as D (5 bases). Germline V gene data show CDR1 as MDHEN and CDR2 as SYDVKM. The CDR3 extends over 15 amino acids. V lost 3 bases and J 4 bases, leaving 13 bases between the germline ends. The DNA of the CDR3 is TGTGCCAGCAGTTTTTCTCAGGGATACGGAAACACCATATATTTT. Its translation: CASSFSQGYGNTIYF.

The rearrangement links TRBV29-1 to TRBJ2-1; 7 nucleotides line up with TRBD1. Per the germline V gene, CDR1 is SQVTM and CDR2 is ANQGSEA. The CDR3 is 12 residues long. J gave up 15 bases and V 7 bases, and 15 bases lay outside the gene matches. CDR3 coding DNA: TGCAGCGCAGGGGGTACAGGGCGAGCAACGTTCTTC. Its translation is CSAGGTGRATFF.

To note about this clone: One junction end does not reproduce the germline sequence, and a read error may be involved. CDR3 amino acids: CASSFKGGNQPQHF. CDR3 nucleotides: TGTGCCAGCAGCTTTAAGGGGGGCAATCAGCCCCAGCATTTT. The rearrangement joins TRBV5-1 to TRBJ1-5; D may be TRBD1 (6 bases). The CDR3 runs 14 residues. Germline V gives CDR1 SGHRS, CDR2 YFSETQ. The entire variable domain, with the rest obtained from reference TRBV5-1 and TRBJ1-5, is as follows: KAGVTQTPRYLIKTRGQQVTLSCSPISGHRSVSWYQQTPGQGLQFLFEYFSETQRNKGNFPGRFSGRQFSNSRSEMNVSTLELGDSALYLCASSFKGGNQPQHFGDGTRLSIL.

V and J are TRBV5-6 and TRBJ2-2; D not resolved. Trimming removed 3 bases at V and 4 bases at J, with 10 bases between. This CDR3 region has 14 residues. The germline V gene has CDR1 SGHDT and CDR2 YYEEEE. Written as DNA, the CDR3 is TGTGCCAGCAGCTCCCTCCAGCGCACCGGGGAGCTGTTTTTT. Translated: CASSSLQRTGELFF.

This chain uses TRBV10-3 with TRBJ1-5; no reliable D call. V gave up 10 bases and J gave up 5 bases, with 21 bases separating them. Per germline, CDR1 ENHRY and CDR2 SYGVKD. The CDR3 extends over 15 amino acids. CDR3 residues: CATQKEVVNYQPQHF. The CDR3 DNA sequence: TGTGCCACTCAAAAAGAGGTGGTGAACTATCAGCCCCAGCATTTT.

The chain carries TRBV2 and TRBJ2-4; possibly TRBD2 for D (6 bases). Germline loops: CDR1 SNHLY, CDR2 FYNNEI. Trimming took off 6 bases at V and 0 bases at J, with 12 bases between the two ends. The length of the CDR3 is 15 residues. CDR3 loop: CASRGLNLAKNIQYF. The CDR3 DNA is TGTGCCAGCAGGGGACTTAACCTAGCCAAAAACATTCAGTACTTC.

V usage is TRBV4-1 and J usage is TRBJ2-3; 8 bases align to TRBD2. The CDR3 contains 15 residues. Germline V CDR1 and CDR2: MGHRA, YSYEKL. J lost 6 bases, V lost 0 bases, and 5 bases had no gene match. The CDR3 here is CASSQESGRGDTQYF. In DNA form, the CDR3 reads TGCGCCAGCAGCCAAGAGTCCGGGAGGGGGGATACGCAGTATTTT.

This clone is a singleton in its sample. The chain has TRBV6-1 and TRBJ2-2; D perhaps matches TRBD2 (6 bases). This CDR3 comprises 15 residues. V was trimmed by 8 bases and J by 2 bases, leaving 15 bases between them. Germline CDR1 reads MNHNS; CDR2 reads SASEGT. CDR3 amino acids: CASGLGTVNTGELFF. The CDR3 DNA is TGTGCCAGCGGGTTAGGGACTGTCAACACCGGGGAGCTGTTTTTT.

The chain has TRBV5-1 and TRBJ2-1; TRBD2 is a possible D gene (6 bases). CDR3 length equals 15 residues. The germline CDR1 and CDR2 sequences are SGHRS and YFSETQ. V was cut by 4 bases and J by 0 bases, with 11 bases left in between. In DNA form, the CDR3 reads TGCGCCAGCAGCCTGTGGGGGGTCTCCTACAATGAGCAGTTCTTC. Amino acids: CASSLWGVSYNEQFF.

This sequence joins TRBV12-5 and TRBJ1-5, with a tentative D call TRBD1 (6 bases). Trimming took off 1 base at V and 4 bases at J, with 14 bases between the two ends. The length of the CDR3 is 16 residues. Germline lookup yields CDR1 LGHNT and CDR2 FRNRAP. CDR3 sequence (DNA): TGTGCTAGTGGTTTGGCAACAGGGCTAGAAAATCAGCCCCAGCATTTT. This codes for CASGLATGLENQPQHF. Full variable domain (missing parts from reference TRBV12-5 and TRBJ1-5): DARVTQTPRHKVTEMGQEVTMRCQPILGHNTVFWYRQTMMQGLELLAYFRNRAPLDDSGMPKDRFSAEMPDATLATLKIQPSEPRDSAVYFCASGLATGLENQPQHFGDGTRLSIL.

The V call is TRBV6-1, the J call TRBJ1-5; D uncertain. CDR3 length: 15 residues. Germline V gene sequence: CDR1 MNHNS, CDR2 SASEGT. The ends were cut back, 8 bases at V and 0 bases at J, with 14 bases in the middle. In nucleotides, the CDR3 is TGTGCCAGCCGCGCGTGGAGGAGTAGCAATCAGCCCCAGCATTTT. Translated: CASRAWRSSNQPQHF.

The CDR3 sequence: CASTIRESYNEQFF. CDR3 nucleotide sequence: TGTGCCAGCACCATACGGGAGTCCTACAATGAGCAGTTCTTC. The V and J genes are TRBV6-5 and TRBJ2-1, with a weak D call TRBD2 (6 bases). The V end was cut by 7 bases, the J end by 1 base, with 11 bases between. The CDR3 sequence is 14 residues long. Germline CDR1 and CDR2: MNHEY and SVGAGI.

The chain carries TRBV6-6 and TRBJ1-1; a possible D gene is TRBD1 (6 bases). Looked up from germline, CDR1 is MNHNY and CDR2 is SVGAGI (reference sequence). This CDR3 region has 14 residues. V lost 7 bases, J lost 4 bases, and 16 bases lay in between. Written as DNA, the CDR3 is TGTGCCAGCATTCGTCGACAGGTCGGCACTGAAGCTTTCTTT. Its translation: CASIRRQVGTEAFF.

The chain has TRBV7-7 and TRBJ2-7, with TRBD2 matching 10 bases. V dropped 5 bases and J dropped 6; count of bases not matched to a gene: 4. There are 13 residues in the CDR3. Per germline, CDR1 SSHAT and CDR2 FNYEAQ (reference sequence). The chain's CDR3 is CASSPRTSGEQYF. The CDR3 nucleotides are TGTGCCAGCAGCCCCCGGACTAGCGGCGAGCAGTACTTC.

This clone has only a few counts. The chain combines TRBV7-3 with TRBJ1-2; no clear D gene. This CDR3 has 13 residues. CDR1 and CDR2 from the germline V gene are SGHTA and FQGTGA. Trimming took off 2 bases at V and 0 bases at J, with 4 bases between the two ends. The CDR3, as DNA: TGTGCCAGCAGCTTAGGGCCTAACTATGGCTACACCTTC. Translating it yields CASSLGPNYGYTF.

The V gene is TRBV5-6, the J gene TRBJ1-4; D uncertain. The V and J ends lost 0 bases and 0 bases respectively, with 3 bases between them. This CDR3 comprises 14 residues. Germline CDR1 SGHDT, CDR2 YYEEEE. The CDR3 DNA reads TGTGCCAGCAGCTTGGTTACAACTAATGAAAAACTGTTTTTT. Protein sequence: CASSLVTTNEKLFF.

The chain recombines TRBV27 with TRBJ2-3, with 15 bases that match TRBD2. The CDR3 loop spans 14 amino acids. Germline assignment: CDR1 MNHEY and CDR2 SMNVEV (reference sequence). Trimming removed 2 bases from V and 10 bases from J; junction bases left unmatched: 1. CDR3 sequence reads: CASSLGTSGGSQYF. In DNA form, the CDR3 reads TGTGCCAGCAGTTTAGGGACTAGCGGGGGGTCGCAGTATTTT.

The chain recombines TRBV19 with TRBJ1-1, with D maybe TRBD1 (6 bases). Trimming took 7 bases from V and 9 from J, leaving 21 bases between them. The germline gives CDR1 LNHDA, CDR2 SQIVND (reference sequence). The CDR3 sequence is 14 residues long. The CDR3 is CASTGRQAPRQAFF. CDR3 sequence (DNA): TGTGCCAGTACCGGTCGACAGGCCCCTAGACAAGCTTTCTTT.

This clone was seen a few times. The CDR3 region has the DNA TGTGCCAGCAGCTCCGTGGGGACAGGCAGAAACACCATATATTTT. Translated: CASSSVGTGRNTIYF. The V gene is TRBV5-6, the J gene TRBJ1-3; 8 bases match TRBD1. V gave up 3 bases and J gave up 5 bases; unmatched junction bases: 7. CDR3 length: 15 residues. Germline CDR1 reads SGHDT; CDR2 reads YYEEEE.

This chain connects TRBV10-3 to TRBJ2-1, with 7 bases aligning to TRBD2. Losses at the gene ends were 3 bases for V and 2 bases for J; bases not matched to a gene: 7. Germline lookup yields CDR1 ENHRY and CDR2 SYGVKD. This CDR3 comprises 16 residues. The CDR3 DNA reads as TGTGCCATCAGTGAACCAGGGAGGGGCACCTACAATGAGCAGTTCTTC. Its protein is CAISEPGRGTYNEQFF.

V and J are TRBV14 and TRBJ2-7, with D perhaps TRBD1 (5 bases). The germline V gene encodes CDR1 SGHDN and CDR2 FVKESK. Trimming shortened V by 6 bases and J by 3 bases, and 12 bases separated the two germline ends. The CDR3 is 13 amino acids. The CDR3 bases are TGTGCCAGCAGGATTCAGGGTGGCTACGAGCAGTACTTC. It translates to CASRIQGGYEQYF.